Reported below is one T cell receptor (beta chain). Antigen unknown. This sample is part of a study of cytomegalovirus exposure and HLA in healthy donors. Regarding the study as a whole: A later analysis found that most CMV-associated TCR beta chains appeared HLA-restricted. It was reported that TCR beta sequences correctly inferred the HLA-A and HLA-B alleles for most subjects.

With 60 Vbeta and 13 Jbeta primers, the PCR was carried out. TCRdb's table, derived via immunoSEQ multiplex PCR, lists solely in-frame clones and lacks some. The sample holds around 160,000 clones, 75% seen once. Source material: PBMCs. The source is a male donor in good health and CMV-seronegative.

CDR3 sequence: CASSTGTRNEKLFF. CDR3 coding DNA: TGTGCCAGCAGCACCGGGACAAGGAATGAAAAACTGTTTTTT. This chain connects TRBV5-6 to TRBJ1-4, with a weak D call TRBD1 (6 bases). Germline CDR1 and CDR2: SGHDT and YYEEEE. The V and J ends lost 4 bases and 5 bases respectively, with 12 bases between them. The CDR3 runs 14 residues.